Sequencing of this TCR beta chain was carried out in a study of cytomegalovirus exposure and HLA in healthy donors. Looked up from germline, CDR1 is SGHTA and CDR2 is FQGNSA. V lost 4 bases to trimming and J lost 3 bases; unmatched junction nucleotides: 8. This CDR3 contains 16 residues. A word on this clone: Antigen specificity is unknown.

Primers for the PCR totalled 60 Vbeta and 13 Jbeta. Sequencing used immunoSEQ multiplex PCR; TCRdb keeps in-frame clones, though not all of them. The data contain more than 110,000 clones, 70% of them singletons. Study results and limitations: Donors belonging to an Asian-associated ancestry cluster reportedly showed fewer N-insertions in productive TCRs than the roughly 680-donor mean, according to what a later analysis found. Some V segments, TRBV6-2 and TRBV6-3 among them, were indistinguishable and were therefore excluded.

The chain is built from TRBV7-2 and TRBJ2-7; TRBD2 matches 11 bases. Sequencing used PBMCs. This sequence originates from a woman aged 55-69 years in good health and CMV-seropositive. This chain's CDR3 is CASSSQTTSGNYEQYF. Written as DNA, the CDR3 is TGTGCCAGCAGCTCCCAGACGACTAGCGGGAACTACGAGCAGTACTTC.